This T cell receptor beta chain was sequenced during a study of technical replicates of blood from a few donors. Here immunoSEQ multiplex PCR was the method, and the copy in TCRdb shows in-frame clones only, minus some. The sample has fewer than 90,000 clones, about 92% seen once; the top ten hold 0.35% to 0.45%. Trimming stripped 6 bases from V and 2 bases from J, with 16 bases between. CDR3 length: 15 residues. Germline V CDR1 and CDR2: MNHEY, SMNVEV (reference sequence). The source of this sequence is a human donor in good health. Sequencing used T cells isolated from PBMCs. The chain carries TRBV27 and TRBJ2-5; TRBD1 is a possible D gene (6 bases). The CDR3 here is CASSATTGLQETQYF. The CDR3 DNA follows: TGTGCCAGCAGCGCCACCACAGGGTTACAAGAGACCCAGTACTTC.